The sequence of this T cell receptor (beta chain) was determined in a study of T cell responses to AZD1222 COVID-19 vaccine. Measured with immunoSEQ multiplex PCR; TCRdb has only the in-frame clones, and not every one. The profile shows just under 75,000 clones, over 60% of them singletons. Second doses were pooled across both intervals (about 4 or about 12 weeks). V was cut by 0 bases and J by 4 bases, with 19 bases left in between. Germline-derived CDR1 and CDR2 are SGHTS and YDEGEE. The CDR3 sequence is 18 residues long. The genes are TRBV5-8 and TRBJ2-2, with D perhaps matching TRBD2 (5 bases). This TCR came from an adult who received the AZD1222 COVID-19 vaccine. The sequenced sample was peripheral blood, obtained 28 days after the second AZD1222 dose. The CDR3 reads CASSLAGSWEKSTGELFF. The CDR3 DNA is TGTGCCAGCAGCTTGGCCGGTTCTTGGGAGAAGAGCACCGGGGAGCTGTTTTTT.